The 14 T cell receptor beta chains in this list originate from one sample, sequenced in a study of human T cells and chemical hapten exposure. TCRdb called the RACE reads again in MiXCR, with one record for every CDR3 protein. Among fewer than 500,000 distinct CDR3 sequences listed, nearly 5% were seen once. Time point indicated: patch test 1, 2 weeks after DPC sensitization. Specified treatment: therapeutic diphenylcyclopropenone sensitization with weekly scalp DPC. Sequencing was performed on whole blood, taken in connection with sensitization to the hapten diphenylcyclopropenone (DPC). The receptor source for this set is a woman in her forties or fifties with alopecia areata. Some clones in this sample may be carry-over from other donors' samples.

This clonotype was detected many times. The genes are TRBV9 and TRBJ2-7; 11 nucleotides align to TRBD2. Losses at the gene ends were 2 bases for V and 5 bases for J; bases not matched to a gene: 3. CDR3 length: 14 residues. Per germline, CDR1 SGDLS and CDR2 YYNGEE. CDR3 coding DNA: TGTGCCAGCAGCGTGGGACTAGCGGCGGACGAGCAGTACTTC. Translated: CASSVGLAADEQYF.

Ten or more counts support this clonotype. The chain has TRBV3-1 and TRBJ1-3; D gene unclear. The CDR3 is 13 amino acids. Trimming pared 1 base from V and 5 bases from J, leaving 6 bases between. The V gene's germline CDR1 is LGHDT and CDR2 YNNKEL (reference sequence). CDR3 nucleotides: TGTGCCAGCAGCCAAGGGCAAAGAAACACCATATATTTT. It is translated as CASSQGQRNTIYF.

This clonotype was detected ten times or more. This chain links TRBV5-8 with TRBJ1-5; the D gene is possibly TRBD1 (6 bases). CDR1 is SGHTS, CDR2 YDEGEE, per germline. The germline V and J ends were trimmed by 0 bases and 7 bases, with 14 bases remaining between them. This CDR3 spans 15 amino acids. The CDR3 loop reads CASSLAGGPRQPQHF. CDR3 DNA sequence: TGTGCCAGCAGCTTGGCCGGGGGCCCGCGACAGCCCCAGCATTTT.

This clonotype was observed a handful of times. CDR3 sequence (DNA): TGTGCCAGCACCCGAGGACAGGAATTGAACACTGAAGCTTTCTTT. It encodes CASTRGQELNTEAFF. The genes are TRBV7-9 and TRBJ1-1; the match to TRBD1 covers 7 bases. Trimming took 7 bases from V and 0 from J; bases not matched to a gene: 8. The CDR3 totals 15 residues. CDR1 is SEHNR, CDR2 FQNEAQ, per germline (reference sequence).

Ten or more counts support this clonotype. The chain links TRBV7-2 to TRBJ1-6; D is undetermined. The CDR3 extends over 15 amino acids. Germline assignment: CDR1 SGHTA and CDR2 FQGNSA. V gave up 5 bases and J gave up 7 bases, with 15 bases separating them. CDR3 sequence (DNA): TGTGCCAGCAGCCAACCCATGGGTCTCAATTCACCCCTCCACTTT. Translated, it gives CASSQPMGLNSPLHF.

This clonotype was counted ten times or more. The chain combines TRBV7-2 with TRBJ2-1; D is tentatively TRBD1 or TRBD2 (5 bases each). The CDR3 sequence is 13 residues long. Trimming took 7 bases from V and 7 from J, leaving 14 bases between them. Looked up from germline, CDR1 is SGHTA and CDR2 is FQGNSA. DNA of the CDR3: TGTGCCAGCACAGGGAAGAGAGGGAATGAGCAGTTCTTC. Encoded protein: CASTGKRGNEQFF.

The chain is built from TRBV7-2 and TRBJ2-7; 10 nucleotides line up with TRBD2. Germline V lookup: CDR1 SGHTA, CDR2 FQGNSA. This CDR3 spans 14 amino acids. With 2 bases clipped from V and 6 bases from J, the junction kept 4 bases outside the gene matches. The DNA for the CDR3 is TGTGCCAGCAGCTTAAGGGCTAGCGGGGGCGAGCAGTACTTC. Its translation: CASSLRASGGEQYF.

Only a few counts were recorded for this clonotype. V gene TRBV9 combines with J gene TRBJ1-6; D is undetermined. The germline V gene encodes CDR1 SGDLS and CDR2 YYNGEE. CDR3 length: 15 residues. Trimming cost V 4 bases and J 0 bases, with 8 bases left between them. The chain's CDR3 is CASSSAASYNSPLHF. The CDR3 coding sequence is TGTGCCAGCAGCTCGGCGGCCTCCTATAATTCACCCCTCCACTTT.

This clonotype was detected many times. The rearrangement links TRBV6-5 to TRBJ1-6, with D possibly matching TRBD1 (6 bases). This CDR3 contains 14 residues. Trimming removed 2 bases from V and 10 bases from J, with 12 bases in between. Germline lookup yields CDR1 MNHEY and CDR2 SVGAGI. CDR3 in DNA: TGTGCCAGCAGTTACCGGCAGGGGCAGTCACCCCTCCACTTT. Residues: CASSYRQGQSPLHF.

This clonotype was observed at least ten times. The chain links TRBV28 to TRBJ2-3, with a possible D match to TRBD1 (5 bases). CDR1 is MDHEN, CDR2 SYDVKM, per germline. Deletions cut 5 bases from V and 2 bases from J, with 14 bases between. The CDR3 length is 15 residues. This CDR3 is CASSPPGRHTDTQYF. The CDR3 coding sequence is TGTGCCAGCAGTCCCCCAGGGCGCCACACAGATACGCAGTATTTT.

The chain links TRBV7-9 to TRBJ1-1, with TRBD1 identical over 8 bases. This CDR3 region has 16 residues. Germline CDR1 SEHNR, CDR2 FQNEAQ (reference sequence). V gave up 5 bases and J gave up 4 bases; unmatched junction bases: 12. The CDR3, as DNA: TGTGCCAGCAGCCTCTTAGGGCTCGGACAGGGCACTGAAGCTTTCTTT. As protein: CASSLLGLGQGTEAFF.

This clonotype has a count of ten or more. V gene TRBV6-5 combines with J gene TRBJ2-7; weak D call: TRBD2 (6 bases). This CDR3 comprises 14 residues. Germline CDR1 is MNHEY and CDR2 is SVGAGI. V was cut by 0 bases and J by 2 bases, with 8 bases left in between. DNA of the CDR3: TGTGCCAGCAGTTACTCGCGGGGTACCTACGAGCAGTACTTC. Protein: CASSYSRGTYEQYF.

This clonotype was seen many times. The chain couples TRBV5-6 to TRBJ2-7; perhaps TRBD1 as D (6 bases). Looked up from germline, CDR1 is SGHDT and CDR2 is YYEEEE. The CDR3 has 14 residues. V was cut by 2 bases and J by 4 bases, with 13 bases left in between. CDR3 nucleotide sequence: TGTGCCAGCAGCTTCGGGGACATCCAATACGAGCAGTACTTC. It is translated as CASSFGDIQYEQYF. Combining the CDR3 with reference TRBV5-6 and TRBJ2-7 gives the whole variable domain DAGVTQSPTHLIKTRGQQVTLRCSPKSGHDTVSWYQQALGQGPQFIFQYYEEEERQRGNFPDRFSGHQFPNYSSELNVNALLLGDSALYLCASSFGDIQYEQYFGPGTRLTVT.

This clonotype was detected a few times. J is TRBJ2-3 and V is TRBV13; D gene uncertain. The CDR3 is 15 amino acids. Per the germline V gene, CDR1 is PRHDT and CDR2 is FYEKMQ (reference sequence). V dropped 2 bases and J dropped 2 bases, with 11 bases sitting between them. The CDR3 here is CASSLRMGPTDTQYF. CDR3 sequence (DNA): TGTGCCAGCAGCTTACGTATGGGCCCCACAGATACGCAGTATTTT.